A single T cell receptor beta chain is shown here with its context. This record belongs to a study of blood T cell repertoires in COVID-19. Study-wide context: The samples span acute and convalescent COVID-19 from the United States, Italy and Spain.

Per the authors' pipeline: The authors estimated nucleated cell counts from reference gene primer amplification. The method was immunoSEQ multiplex PCR; TCRdb's version includes in-frame clones alone and lacks a portion of them. The V and J calls and clone size are taken from that table; D and trimming were inferred from the DNA. The repertoire has almost 400,000 clones, nearly 90% of them found once; the top ten carry less than 2%. Participants' own reports of clinical history determined their cohort assignment. Specimen: PBMCs or T cells enriched from blood (not recorded which). The origin of this receptor is a woman aged 25 to 39 who had recovered from COVID-19.

CDR3 sequence reads: CASRTRTGRLNYGYTF. The CDR3 nucleotides are TGTGCCAGCAGAACGCGGACAGGCCGGCTTAACTATGGCTACACCTTC. The genes are TRBV2 and TRBJ1-2; 7 positions match TRBD1. J lost 1 base, V lost 6 bases, and 11 bases had no gene match. This CDR3 is 16 amino acids long. Germline values: CDR1 SNHLY, CDR2 FYNNEI. The whole variable domain, remainder taken from reference TRBV2 and TRBJ1-2, is EPEVTQTPSHQVTQMGQEVILRCVPISNHLYFYWYRQILGQKVEFLVSFYNNEISEKSEIFDDQFSVERPDGSNFTLKIRSTKLEDSAMYFCASRTRTGRLNYGYTFGSGTRLTVV.